This TCR beta chain derives from a study of cytomegalovirus exposure and HLA in healthy donors. General study findings and limits: For cytomegalovirus status, the classifier reportedly gave diagnoses with high specificity and sensitivity. Later on, analysis showed that most CMV-associated TCR beta chains appeared to be HLA-restricted. Likely technical artifact: a cluster of highly shared sequence variants.

60 Vbeta and 13 Jbeta primers were used in PCR. Libraries were prepared by immunoSEQ multiplex PCR; TCRdb keeps only in-frame clonotypes and omits some of them. This listing includes some 72,000 clones. The study sampled nominally healthy donors, though unrecorded immune exposures were likely. Concerning this clone itself: Its antigen is undetermined.

The length of the CDR3 is 16 residues. Germline V gene data show CDR1 as LNHNV and CDR2 as YYDKDF (reference sequence). Germline trimming cut 5 bases from V and 9 bases from J; bases unmatched to any gene: 14. The chain combines TRBV15 with TRBJ2-1; 9 bases align to TRBD2. This clonotype originated in a boy younger than 18 in good health and CMV-seronegative. The material sequenced was PBMCs. In nucleotides, the CDR3 is TGTGCCACCAGCCCACGTAGCGGGGGCGGGTTACGTGAGCAGTTCTTC. Translating it yields CATSPRSGGGLREQFF.